One and the same sample provided the 12 T cell receptor beta chains below, sequenced in a study of metastatic and nonmetastatic thyroid tumors. All patients were treatment-naive before thyroid surgery. TCRdb reprocessed the PCR reads via MiXCR. This sample has about 27,000 clones, with 15% found just once. The sequencing sample was made of blood. These receptors came from a male donor with papillary thyroid cancer or a benign thyroid nodule (not recorded which). Some clones in this sample may be carry-over from other donors' samples.

This clone was detected ten times or more. The chain carries TRBV20-1 and TRBJ2-2; D perhaps matches TRBD2 (5 bases). CDR3 length equals 12 residues. Germline V gene data show CDR1 as DFQATT and CDR2 as SNEGSKA (reference sequence). Trimming stripped 6 bases from V and 5 bases from J, with 10 bases between. The CDR3: CSAEGGTGELFF. CDR3 sequence (DNA): TGCAGTGCGGAAGGCGGGACCGGGGAGCTGTTTTTT.

This clone was seen ten or more times. This chain connects TRBV19 to TRBJ2-6, with D hard to call. V lost 5 bases and J 0 bases, leaving 14 bases between the germline ends. The CDR3 is 17 residues long. The germline gives CDR1 LNHDA, CDR2 SQIVND (reference sequence). CDR3 DNA sequence: TGTGCCAGTAGTTTCGTGGACGGCTCCTCTGGGGCCAACGTCCTGACTTTC. Its protein is CASSFVDGSSGANVLTF.

In its sample, this clone was seen many times. The CDR3 bases are TGTGCACTAGCGGTATACAATGAGCAGTTCTTC. Protein product: CALAVYNEQFF. The chain has TRBV6-1 and TRBJ2-1; TRBD2 matches at 8 bases. This CDR3 contains 11 residues. Per germline, CDR1 MNHNS and CDR2 SASEGT.

This clone was found many times. V is TRBV18 and J is TRBJ1-1, with D hard to call. Germline V CDR1 and CDR2: KGHSH, LQKENI. The CDR3 runs to 11 residues. Trimming took 3 bases from V and 11 from J, leaving 10 bases between them. For the CDR3, the DNA is TGTGCCAGCTCACCCGACACCGGCGCTTTCTTT. As protein: CASSPDTGAFF.

This clone was observed at least ten times. The chain links TRBV18 to TRBJ1-2; perhaps TRBD1 as D (5 bases). The CDR3 covers 14 residues. Germline assignment: CDR1 KGHSH and CDR2 LQKENI. V gave up 6 bases and J gave up 4 bases, with 15 bases separating them. The chain's CDR3 is CASSRAEGPYGYTF. CDR3 in DNA: TGTGCCAGCTCCCGGGCTGAGGGGCCCTATGGCTACACCTTC. The whole variable domain, filled in from reference TRBV18 and TRBJ1-2, reads NAGVMQNPRHLVRRRGQEARLRCSPMKGHSHVYWYRQLPEEGLKFMVYLQKENIIDESGMPKERFSAEFPKEGPSILRIQQVVRGDSAAYFCASSRAEGPYGYTFGSGTRLTVV.

This clone was counted many times. This chain joins TRBV14 and TRBJ2-1; D remains unclear. Germline CDR1 and CDR2: SGHDN and FVKESK. The CDR3 length is 9 residues. Deletions cut 4 bases from V and 12 bases from J, with 4 bases between. The CDR3 DNA reads TGTGCCAGCAGCCTAATGCAGTTCTTC. Protein sequence: CASSLMQFF. Together with reference TRBV14 and TRBJ2-1, the CDR3 gives the full variable domain: EAGVTQFPSHSVIEKGQTVTLRCDPISGHDNLYWYRRVMGKEIKFLLHFVKESKQDESGMPNNRFLAERTGGTYSTLKVQPAELEDSGVYFCASSLMQFFGPGTRLTVL.

In its sample, this clone ranks as medium-sized. The chain employs TRBV6-1 and TRBJ2-7, with a tentative D call TRBD2 (5 bases). V dropped 5 bases and J dropped 7 bases, with 12 bases sitting between them. The CDR3 has 12 residues. Germline V gene lookup returns CDR1 MNHNS and CDR2 SASEGT. CDR3 residues: CASSSGLGEQYF. CDR3 DNA: TGTGCCAGCAGTTCCGGACTGGGAGAGCAGTACTTC.

This clone was found many times. Other nucleotide sequences from this sample produce the same CDR3. The chain joins TRBV24-1 to TRBJ2-1, with D perhaps TRBD2 (7 bases). The V end was cut by 6 bases, the J end by 6 bases, with 11 bases between. The germline V gene encodes CDR1 KGHDR and CDR2 SFDVKD. The CDR3 is made up of 13 amino acids. CDR3 region: CATSPGGGNEQFF. The CDR3 nucleotides are TGTGCCACCAGTCCGGGGGGCGGCAATGAGCAGTTCTTC.

This clone was picked up many times. The chain links TRBV7-8 to TRBJ2-2; D is undetermined. CDR1 is SGHVS and CDR2 is FQNEAQ in the germline V gene. This CDR3 region has 12 residues. CDR3 bases: TGTGCTTACTATGGTTCGTCCGGGGAGCTGTTTTTT. Its protein product is CAYYGSSGELFF.

This clone was detected many times. Here the CDR3 reads CASSLVARGPQETQYF. The CDR3 DNA sequence: TGTGCCAGCAGCTTAGTTGCCAGGGGGCCTCAAGAGACCCAGTACTTC. This chain links TRBV7-9 with TRBJ2-5; the match to TRBD1 covers 8 bases. After removal of 1 base from V and 2 bases from J, the junction contained 6 bases not matched to a gene. The CDR3 consists of 16 residues. Germline assignment: CDR1 SEHNR and CDR2 FQNEAQ (reference sequence).

This clone occurred many times. This chain connects TRBV5-1 to TRBJ1-1; 8 nucleotides match TRBD1. The CDR3 consists of 16 residues. The germline gives CDR1 SGHRS, CDR2 YFSETQ. Losses at the gene ends were 4 bases for V and 0 bases for J; bases not matched to a gene: 8. Here the CDR3 reads CASSLRQGAMNTEAFF. DNA of the CDR3: TGCGCCAGCAGCCTCCGGCAGGGGGCAATGAACACTGAAGCTTTCTTT.

Worth noting for this clone: At the DNA level, this CDR3 is encoded by other sequences in the same sample as well. The chain uses TRBV7-7 and TRBJ2-5; 8 bases align to TRBD2. Trimming removed 5 bases from V and 4 bases from J; junction bases left unmatched: 6. The CDR3 totals 14 residues. Germline V gives CDR1 SSHAT, CDR2 FNYEAQ (reference sequence). CDR3 sequence reads: CASSPGLAGETQYF. The CDR3 region has the DNA TGTGCCAGCAGCCCCGGACTAGCTGGAGAGACCCAGTACTTC.